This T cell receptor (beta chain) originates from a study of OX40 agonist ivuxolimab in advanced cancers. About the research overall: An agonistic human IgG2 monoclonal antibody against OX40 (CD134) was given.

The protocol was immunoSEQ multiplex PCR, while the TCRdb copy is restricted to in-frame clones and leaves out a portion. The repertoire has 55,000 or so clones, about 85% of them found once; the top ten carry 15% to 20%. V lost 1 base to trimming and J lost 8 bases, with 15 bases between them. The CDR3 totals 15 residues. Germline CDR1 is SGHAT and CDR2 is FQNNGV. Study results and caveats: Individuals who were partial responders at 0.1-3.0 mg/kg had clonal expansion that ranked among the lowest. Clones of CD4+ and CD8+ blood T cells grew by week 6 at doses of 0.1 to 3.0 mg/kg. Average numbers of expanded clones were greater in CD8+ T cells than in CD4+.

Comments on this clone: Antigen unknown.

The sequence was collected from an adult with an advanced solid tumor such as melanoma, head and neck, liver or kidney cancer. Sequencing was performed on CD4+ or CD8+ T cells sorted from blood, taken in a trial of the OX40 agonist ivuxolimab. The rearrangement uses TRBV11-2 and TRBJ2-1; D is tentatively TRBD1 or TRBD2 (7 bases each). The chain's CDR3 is CASSLAPAGGDEQFF. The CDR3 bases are TGTGCCAGCAGCTTAGCCCCGGCAGGGGGGGATGAGCAGTTCTTC.